The following is a TCR beta chain sequence with its context. Its specificity is unknown. The sample originates from a study of T cells in Graves' hyperthyroidism and ophthalmopathy. Study at large: Pretreatment peripheral blood was obtained at initial diagnosis. Notes on the study in general: Blood also held most thyroid clonotypes expanded beyond 0.001. Stable hyperthyroidism was separated from ophthalmopathy by a model based on 13 V-J features.

Clinical symptoms, serum thyroxine, TRAb, thyroid ultrasound and orbital computed tomography established diagnosis. Using RNA transcripts as the source, TCR beta CDR3 regions were amplified. First-round RT-PCR with HTBI primers amplified the TCR CDR3 region. TCRdb recomputed calls from the multiplex PCR reads with MiXCR, one row per CDR3 protein. The repertoire holds 550,000 to 700,000 distinct CDR3 sequences, with around 15% as singletons. The J segment lost 5 bases and the V segment lost 3 bases, leaving 19 bases of the junction unmatched. CDR1 and CDR2 from the germline V gene are DFQATT and SNEGSKA (reference sequence). The CDR3 has 18 residues.

V usage is TRBV20-1 and J usage is TRBJ2-7; TRBD2 matches 10 bases. Sequencing input: blood. This TCR was sampled from a woman aged 40 to 49 with Graves' ophthalmopathy. In nucleotides, the CDR3 is TGCAGTGCTAGGGACTTCCGACTGGCTAGCGGGAGTAGCAACGAGCAGTACTTC. Translation: CSARDFRLASGSSNEQYF.